Listed below are T cell receptor beta chains from one sample, sequenced in a study of blood T cells in healthy people across ages. TCRdb re-called the 5' RACE reads through MiXCR, storing one row per CDR3 protein. The sample carries around 1.5 million distinct CDR3 sequences, 42% recorded once. Input material: blood. The receptors here all came from a woman aged 18-29 years in good health. Each CDR3 is given with its conserved first and last residue. Fields, in order: J gene, clone size, V gene, D gene, CDR3 DNA, CDR3 protein. D genes are given only for firm matches. Rows may omit the clone size; those that give it use once, few, many or a size class.

J gene: TRBJ2-7
clone size: -
V gene: TRBV7-6
D gene: -
CDR3 DNA: TGTGCCAGCAGCTTATTCGGCAGGCCCTACGAGCAGTACTTC
CDR3 protein: CASSLFGRPYEQYF

J gene: TRBJ2-3
clone size: -
V gene: TRBV20-1
D gene: -
CDR3 DNA: TGCAGTGCTAGAGATGTGGGTCTAGTCACAGATACGCAGTATTTT
CDR3 protein: CSARDVGLVTDTQYF

J gene: TRBJ2-3
clone size: few
V gene: TRBV5-1
D gene: TRBD2
CDR3 DNA: TGCGCCAGCCGTCCTAGCGGCCAGGGTGTAGATACGCAGTATTTT
CDR3 protein: CASRPSGQGVDTQYF

J gene: TRBJ2-6
clone size: -
V gene: TRBV18
D gene: TRBD1
CDR3 DNA: TGTGCCAGCTCAGCGACAGGGGTGTCAGGGGCCAACGTCCTGACTTTC
CDR3 protein: CASSATGVSGANVLTF

J gene: TRBJ2-1
clone size: -
V gene: TRBV12-3/TRBV12-4
D gene: -
CDR3 DNA: TGTGCCAGCAGCTCACCGGGACTCAAACACAATGAGCAGTTCTTC
CDR3 protein: CASSSPGLKHNEQFF

J gene: TRBJ1-6
clone size: -
V gene: TRBV28
D gene: -
CDR3 DNA: TGTGCCAGCGTCCCTACAGGATTTCGAGGTTCACCCCTCCACTTT
CDR3 protein: CASVPTGFRGSPLHF

J gene: TRBJ2-1
clone size: -
V gene: TRBV21-1
D gene: -
CDR3 DNA: TGTGCCAGCAGCAAAGGTGACAGGTACCCCCAAGAGACCCAGTTCTTC
CDR3 protein: CASSKGDRYPQETQFF

J gene: TRBJ2-1
clone size: once
V gene: TRBV30
D gene: TRBD2
CDR3 DNA: TGTGCCTGGAGTCGACTAGCGGGGATTAATGAGCAGTTCTTC
CDR3 protein: CAWSRLAGINEQFF

J gene: TRBJ2-2
clone size: once
V gene: TRBV5-1
D gene: -
CDR3 DNA: TGCGCCAGCAGCTCCACCGTTAACACCGGGGAGCTGTTTTTT
CDR3 protein: CASSSTVNTGELFF

J gene: TRBJ2-1
clone size: -
V gene: TRBV20-1
D gene: -
CDR3 DNA: TGCAGTGCTGCTTATGGAGGTGAGCAGTTCTTC
CDR3 protein: CSAAYGGEQFF

J gene: TRBJ2-1
clone size: -
V gene: TRBV20-1
D gene: TRBD2
CDR3 DNA: TGCAGTGCCGCACTAGCGGGAGCGGGCAATGAGCAGTTCTTC
CDR3 protein: CSAALAGAGNEQFF

J gene: TRBJ2-3
clone size: -
V gene: TRBV2
D gene: TRBD1
CDR3 DNA: TGTGCCAGCAGTCGGGACAGGGCAGGAGAGACCCAGTATTTT
CDR3 protein: CASSRDRAGETQYF

J gene: TRBJ2-7
clone size: many
V gene: TRBV10-3
D gene: -
CDR3 DNA: TGTGCCATCAGTGAGTCTTTGGCTGGGAGTTACGAGCAGTACTTC
CDR3 protein: CAISESLAGSYEQYF

J gene: TRBJ2-3
clone size: few
V gene: TRBV6-1
D gene: TRBD1
CDR3 DNA: TGTGCCAGCAGCAGGGACAGGGGCGTCACAGATACGCAGTATTTT
CDR3 protein: CASSRDRGVTDTQYF

J gene: TRBJ2-3
clone size: few
V gene: TRBV2
D gene: TRBD1
CDR3 DNA: TGTGCCAGCAGCGAAGGGACAGGGAGAATGGATACGCAGTATTTT
CDR3 protein: CASSEGTGRMDTQYF

J gene: TRBJ2-5
clone size: -
V gene: TRBV6-5
D gene: TRBD2
CDR3 DNA: TGTGCCAGCAGTTACGGGGGGGGAGGGATCCAAGAGACCCAGTACTTC
CDR3 protein: CASSYGGGGIQETQYF

J gene: TRBJ2-1
clone size: -
V gene: TRBV7-9
D gene: TRBD2
CDR3 DNA: TGTGCCAGCAGCCGCCCGACTAGCGGGACTCTGCAGTTCTTC
CDR3 protein: CASSRPTSGTLQFF

J gene: TRBJ1-1
clone size: many
V gene: TRBV5-1
D gene: -
CDR3 DNA: TGCGCCAGCAGCTTCAGTCAGGGAGTCACTGAAGCTTTCTTT
CDR3 protein: CASSFSQGVTEAFF

J gene: TRBJ1-1
clone size: -
V gene: TRBV27
D gene: -
CDR3 DNA: TGTGCCAGCAGTGTCGGGACAACCATGAACACTGAAGCTTTCTTT
CDR3 protein: CASSVGTTMNTEAFF

J gene: TRBJ2-5
clone size: -
V gene: TRBV9
D gene: TRBD2
CDR3 DNA: TGTGCCAGCAGCACCGGGACTAGCGGGGGGGCCTTCAGAGAGACCCAGTACTTC
CDR3 protein: CASSTGTSGGAFRETQYF

J gene: TRBJ1-1
clone size: -
V gene: TRBV6-5
D gene: -
CDR3 DNA: TGTGCCAGCAGTTACGGTGGGGGGCGGACTGAAGCTTTCTTT
CDR3 protein: CASSYGGGRTEAFF

J gene: TRBJ2-7
clone size: -
V gene: TRBV6-6
D gene: -
CDR3 DNA: TGTGCCAGCAGTTACTCGGTCAGGGAAGAAAACGAGCAGTACTTC
CDR3 protein: CASSYSVREENEQYF

J gene: TRBJ1-2
clone size: -
V gene: TRBV6-5
D gene: -
CDR3 DNA: TGTGCCAGCAATCAAGGAGGATTCTATGGCTACACCTTC
CDR3 protein: CASNQGGFYGYTF

J gene: TRBJ1-2
clone size: -
V gene: TRBV20-1
D gene: -
CDR3 DNA: TGCAGTGCTAGAGCTCGGGATCGGCCCAACTATGGCTGCACCTTC
CDR3 protein: CSARARDRPNYGCTF

J gene: TRBJ1-1
clone size: -
V gene: TRBV5-1
D gene: -
CDR3 DNA: TGCGCCAGCAGTTCGGGAAGTTTGGTGAACACTGAAGCTTTCTTT
CDR3 protein: CASSSGSLVNTEAFF

J gene: TRBJ1-4
clone size: -
V gene: TRBV28
D gene: -
CDR3 DNA: TGTGCCAGCAGTATGGGGTGGGCGGACAATGAAAAACTGTTTTTT
CDR3 protein: CASSMGWADNEKLFF

J gene: TRBJ2-7
clone size: -
V gene: TRBV2
D gene: -
CDR3 DNA: TGTGCCAGCAGTGAACAGCGTCTCACCTACAATGAGCAGTACTTC
CDR3 protein: CASSEQRLTYNEQYF

J gene: TRBJ2-7
clone size: -
V gene: TRBV7-2
D gene: -
CDR3 DNA: TGTGCCAGCAGCCGGAATGGGCTAGGCTACGAGCAGTACTTC
CDR3 protein: CASSRNGLGYEQYF

J gene: TRBJ2-3
clone size: few
V gene: TRBV6-2/TRBV6-3
D gene: -
CDR3 DNA: TGTGCCAGTTTTCACTCACAGTTCCCCACAGATACGCAGTATTTT
CDR3 protein: CASFHSQFPTDTQYF

J gene: TRBJ2-7
clone size: -
V gene: TRBV20-1
D gene: -
CDR3 DNA: TGCAGTGCTGGCGGGGGCTTCTCCTACGAGCAGTACTTC
CDR3 protein: CSAGGGFSYEQYF

J gene: TRBJ1-1
clone size: -
V gene: TRBV19
D gene: -
CDR3 DNA: TGTGCCAGTAGTACAGTTGACAGGTCTGAAGCTTTCTTT
CDR3 protein: CASSTVDRSEAFF

J gene: TRBJ2-7
clone size: -
V gene: TRBV12-3/TRBV12-4
D gene: TRBD2
CDR3 DNA: TGTGCCAGCACGGGAGGCCAGGTATACGAGCAGTACTTC
CDR3 protein: CASTGGQVYEQYF

J gene: TRBJ2-5
clone size: -
V gene: TRBV20-1
D gene: -
CDR3 DNA: TGCAGTGCATACTCACTTGAGGAGCAGTACTTC
CDR3 protein: CSAYSLEEQYF

J gene: TRBJ2-5
clone size: -
V gene: TRBV12-3/TRBV12-4
D gene: TRBD1
CDR3 DNA: TGTGCCAGCAGTTACAGGGGGCGCTTGATGGCCCAAGAGACCCAGTACTTC
CDR3 protein: CASSYRGRLMAQETQYF

J gene: TRBJ1-6
clone size: -
V gene: TRBV12-3/TRBV12-4
D gene: -
CDR3 DNA: TGTGCCAGCAGTTTTTCGGGTGGCAGAGACGATTCACCCCTCCACTTT
CDR3 protein: CASSFSGGRDDSPLHF

J gene: TRBJ2-6
clone size: -
V gene: TRBV9
D gene: -
CDR3 DNA: TGTGCCAGCAGCGGCGACAGAGGCTCTGGGGCCAACGTCCTGACTTTC
CDR3 protein: CASSGDRGSGANVLTF

J gene: TRBJ1-1
clone size: -
V gene: TRBV3-1
D gene: -
CDR3 DNA: TGTGCCAGCAGCCAATATGGGGGGCTGGGGACTGAAGCTTTCTTT
CDR3 protein: CASSQYGGLGTEAFF

J gene: TRBJ2-6
clone size: -
V gene: TRBV5-1
D gene: TRBD1
CDR3 DNA: TGCGCCAGCGGATCCGGGACAGGGAGCTCTGGGGCCAACGTCCTGACTTTC
CDR3 protein: CASGSGTGSSGANVLTF

J gene: TRBJ2-7
clone size: -
V gene: TRBV29-1
D gene: -
CDR3 DNA: TGCAGCGTTGAAGATAGGGGTACCACCTACGAGCAGTACTTC
CDR3 protein: CSVEDRGTTYEQYF

J gene: TRBJ1-6
clone size: -
V gene: TRBV20-1
D gene: TRBD1
CDR3 DNA: TGCAGTGCCGGGAGGGGGCTCAATTCACCCCTCCACTTT
CDR3 protein: CSAGRGLNSPLHF

J gene: TRBJ2-1
clone size: -
V gene: TRBV20-1
D gene: -
CDR3 DNA: TGCAGTGCTAGCCCTAGCGAGGGGGCTAGCTACAATGAGCAGTTCTTC
CDR3 protein: CSASPSEGASYNEQFF

J gene: TRBJ2-1
clone size: -
V gene: TRBV12-3/TRBV12-4
D gene: -
CDR3 DNA: TGTGCCAGCAGTTTAGCGGAGACCCAGTTCTTC
CDR3 protein: CASSLAETQFF

J gene: TRBJ2-7
clone size: -
V gene: TRBV4-1
D gene: -
CDR3 DNA: TGCGCCAGCAGCCAAGTAGATCTTGGGACTTACGAGCAGTACTTC
CDR3 protein: CASSQVDLGTYEQYF

J gene: TRBJ1-1
clone size: few
V gene: TRBV20-1
D gene: -
CDR3 DNA: TGCAGTGCAAGGTGGGGTAACACTGAAGCTTTCTTT
CDR3 protein: CSARWGNTEAFF

J gene: TRBJ1-5
clone size: once
V gene: TRBV6-6
D gene: -
CDR3 DNA: TGTGCCAGCAGCTCAAACAGGGAGTCGAGCAATCAGCCCCAGCATTTT
CDR3 protein: CASSSNRESSNQPQHF

J gene: TRBJ2-3
clone size: many
V gene: TRBV4-2
D gene: -
CDR3 DNA: TGTGCCAGCAGCCAAGGAGTCGGAGATACGCAGTATTTT
CDR3 protein: CASSQGVGDTQYF

J gene: TRBJ2-7
clone size: -
V gene: TRBV7-9
D gene: TRBD2
CDR3 DNA: TGTGCCAGCAGCCAGGGGACTAGCGCAATGTACTTC
CDR3 protein: CASSQGTSAMYF

J gene: TRBJ1-6
clone size: -
V gene: TRBV3-1
D gene: -
CDR3 DNA: TGTGCCAGCAGCCTCGGGGGAAAACTAAATTCACCCCTCCACTTT
CDR3 protein: CASSLGGKLNSPLHF

J gene: TRBJ2-7
clone size: -
V gene: TRBV4-1
D gene: -
CDR3 DNA: TGCGCCAGCAGCCCCCGCGAAGGCAACACCTACGAGCAGTACTTC
CDR3 protein: CASSPREGNTYEQYF

J gene: TRBJ2-5
clone size: -
V gene: TRBV18
D gene: -
CDR3 DNA: TGTGCCAGCTCACCCGGGACAACAGCACAAGAGACCCAGTACTTC
CDR3 protein: CASSPGTTAQETQYF

J gene: TRBJ2-3
clone size: few
V gene: TRBV4-1
D gene: -
CDR3 DNA: TGCGCCAGCAGCCAAAGCTTAGCGGCCCGCACAGATACGCAGTATTTT
CDR3 protein: CASSQSLAARTDTQYF

J gene: TRBJ1-6
clone size: -
V gene: TRBV20-1
D gene: -
CDR3 DNA: TGCAGTGCTAGGGCCGCCAGGGTTGATGCACCCCTCCACTTT
CDR3 protein: CSARAARVDAPLHF

J gene: TRBJ2-1
clone size: -
V gene: TRBV7-9
D gene: -
CDR3 DNA: TGTGCCAGCAGGAAGGGGGGAAGGAATGAGCAGTTCTTC
CDR3 protein: CASRKGGRNEQFF

J gene: TRBJ2-1
clone size: few
V gene: TRBV12-3/TRBV12-4
D gene: TRBD2
CDR3 DNA: TGTGCCAGCAGTTTAGTGAGGCTAGCGGGGGGTGATGAGCAGTTCTTC
CDR3 protein: CASSLVRLAGGDEQFF

J gene: TRBJ2-1
clone size: -
V gene: TRBV2
D gene: -
CDR3 DNA: TGTGCCAGCATTCCGAAGGGGGAGGGCTACAATGAGCAGTTCTTC
CDR3 protein: CASIPKGEGYNEQFF

J gene: TRBJ2-7
clone size: -
V gene: TRBV18
D gene: TRBD1
CDR3 DNA: TGTGCCAGCTCGCGAGGGGGCCGGACTTCGGGCTCCGAGCAGTACTTC
CDR3 protein: CASSRGGRTSGSEQYF

J gene: TRBJ2-7
clone size: -
V gene: TRBV14
D gene: TRBD1
CDR3 DNA: TGTGCCAGCAGCCAAGGCGACAGGGGAGCCTACGAGCAGTACTTC
CDR3 protein: CASSQGDRGAYEQYF

J gene: TRBJ2-3
clone size: -
V gene: TRBV11-2
D gene: -
CDR3 DNA: TGTGCCAGCAGCTTCGAGGCGGGACGCACAGATACGCAGTATTTT
CDR3 protein: CASSFEAGRTDTQYF

J gene: TRBJ2-1
clone size: -
V gene: TRBV27
D gene: -
CDR3 DNA: TGTGCCAGCCAGAACAGGAGGAGCTCCTACAATGAGCAGTTCTTC
CDR3 protein: CASQNRRSSYNEQFF